Given below is one T cell receptor beta chain in context. Many counts were recorded for this clonotype. What antigen it recognizes has not been identified. The record has no base qualities; no much larger clone is one base away. Measured from the cysteine to the phenylalanine, the CDR3 is 15 residues long. The only DNA kept is the CDR3, 45 bases in frame from the first base. The junction carries 9 bases between V and J, which are trimmed by 3 bases and 0 bases respectively. The germline V gene yields SGHRS for CDR1 and YFSETQ for CDR2. This sample stems from a study of neurological immune-mediated disorders (dated by TCRdb to the late 2010s). Broadly, across the study: Of the roughly 35 multiple sclerosis patients, about 30 had relapsing-remitting MS and 3 had secondary progressive MS. Using UMI-based sequencing, the study compared peripheral blood TCR-beta repertoires from patients with HTLV-I-associated myelopathy (HAM/TSP), patients with multiple sclerosis, and healthy controls. Longitudinal samples, technical triplicates and paired sorted CD4+ and CD8+ T-cell subsets, alongside PBMC samples, were included among the approximately 110 TCR-beta libraries. The cohort was made up of approximately 71 subjects, consisting of around 14 HAM/TSP patients, some 35 multiple sclerosis patients and approximately 20 healthy controls. On the study overall, not on this receptor specifically: The MS cluster was not associated with any clinical or MRI features, and the authors stated that larger cohorts are needed. TCR clonal expansion was highest in HAM/TSP patients and lowest in MS patients, with MS patients falling below even healthy controls. No identical CDR3 amino acid sequences were found to be shared among expanded clones across subjects, suggesting that TCR-beta repertoires were private in all groups. In phylogenetic analysis, the repertoires of 18 of 34 MS patients grouped into a cluster of related CDR3 sequences, which suggests a possible signature at the repertoire level.

For the unsorted PBMC libraries, 2 million PBMCs were stored in RNAlater at -80 degrees C until RNA extraction and were used to generate the libraries. The multiple sclerosis patients were enrolled in a US clinical protocol that used magnetic resonance imaging to evaluate disease progression. Peripheral blood was subjected to Ficoll-Hypaque density gradient centrifugation to isolate PBMCs, which were then cryopreserved in liquid nitrogen. cDNA synthesis used template-switch 5'RACE with a primer carrying a 10-nucleotide random unique molecular identifier tagging each TCR transcript. Every sequencing run covered 15-18 subjects and yielded more than 200 million TCR-beta sequences. Total RNA was extracted with the RNeasy kit. The KAPA Real-time Library Amplification kit was used to amplify TCR-beta VDJ regions with primers targeting the TCR constant region and the 5'RACE anchor. A first PCR added sample indexes and Illumina adaptors, and a second PCR then raised library yield. After Ampure bead purification, the TCR product of roughly 650 bp was size-selected on a 2% E-gel SizeSelection system. Before pooling, library quality was assessed on a Bioanalyzer, concentration was determined with Qubit, and library quantification was performed with the Kapa Library Quantification kit. Libraries were sequenced paired-end 2 x 150 bp on an Illumina HiSeq 2500. To increase sequence diversity, roughly 23-30% phiX was spiked into each library pool. Processing in the source paper ran as follows. Quality-filtered reads were processed with the UMI-based MiGEC pipeline, and over 80% of raw TCR sequences were removed by the MiGEC pipeline during error correction. IMGT germline references were used for aligning VDJ genes, and each clonotype was defined as a unique CDR3 amino acid sequence together with its V-J genes. Clonal expansion, Shannon diversity, and CDR3 relatedness (CalcPairwiseDistances, ClusterSamples) were evaluated with VDJtools, and phylogenetic trees were built with CLCbio workbench. Clones with at least 8 unique UMIs were defined as expanded, with this threshold being based on coefficient-of-variation modelling across technical triplicates. The public reads were run again by TCRdb, first through fastp at Q25 and then through MiXCR, and only productive beta chains were kept. Duplicate CDR3 protein sequences are folded into a single record with the most common DNA and genes. The V and J calls and clone size come from TCRdb's table, not from the authors' own analysis. The sample includes about 120,000 distinct CDR3 sequences, with approximately 3.2% observed a single time. Roughly 1.3% of the sample is in the top ten clones.

Recombination connected TRBV5-1 to TRBJ2-2; no D gene call is confident. The sequence was obtained from a woman aged 30 to 39 with multiple sclerosis. The sample comprised PBMCs. The sequenced DNA: TGCGCCAGCAGCTCGACTGGGTCGAACACCGGGGAGCTGTTTTTT. Its translation is CASSSTGSNTGELFF.